Shown below are 26 T cell receptor beta chains from a single sample sequenced in a study of shared clonotypes between healthy human individuals. The protocol was immunoSEQ multiplex PCR, while the TCRdb copy is restricted to in-frame clones and leaves out a portion. Among approximately 620,000 clones, around 97% were seen once, and the ten largest hold about 0.06%. What was sequenced was naive CD4+ T cells sorted from blood. Subset of the sample: CD45RA+ positively selected. The receptor set was obtained from a young woman in good health.

The V gene is TRBV28, the J gene TRBJ2-7; tentative D call: TRBD2 (6 bases). Germline CDR1 MDHEN, CDR2 SYDVKM. The CDR3 length is 14 residues. V gave up 7 bases and J gave up 4 bases, with 17 bases separating them. The CDR3 sequence is CASTSSEGQYEQYF. The CDR3 DNA reads TGTGCCAGCACCTCCTCGGAGGGCCAATACGAGCAGTACTTC. The complete variable domain, with remaining parts taken from reference TRBV28 and TRBJ2-7, reads DVKVTQSSRYLVKRTGEKVFLECVQDMDHENMFWYRQDPGLGLRLIYFSYDVKMKEKGDIPEGYSVSREKKERFSLILESASTNQTSMYLCASTSSEGQYEQYFGPGTRLTVT.

The V and J genes are TRBV4-1 and TRBJ2-1; maybe TRBD2 (5 bases). The V and J ends lost 5 bases and 0 bases respectively, with 17 bases between them. CDR3 size: 17 residues. The V gene's germline CDR1 is MGHRA and CDR2 YSYEKL. The CDR3 bases are TGCGCCAGCAGCTCCCTAGTCCAGCGGAGCTCCTACAATGAGCAGTTCTTC. Translated, it gives CASSSLVQRSSYNEQFF.

This clone was observed a single time. The chain is built from TRBV19 and TRBJ1-2, with D possibly matching TRBD1 (6 bases). Between the trimmed V and J ends, which lost 6 bases and 3 bases, there was a span of 17 bases. This CDR3 has 15 amino acids. Germline V gene lookup returns CDR1 LNHDA and CDR2 SQIVND (reference sequence). CDR3 sequence: CASRRLPSGDYGYTF. In DNA form, the CDR3 reads TGTGCCAGTAGACGACTCCCCTCAGGGGACTATGGCTACACCTTC. The full variable domain, in which reference TRBV19 and TRBJ1-2 provide the parts outside the CDR3, is DGGITQSPKYLFRKEGQNVTLSCEQNLNHDAMYWYRQDPGQGLRLIYYSQIVNDFQKGDIAEGYSVSREKKESFPLTVTSAQKNPTAFYLCASRRLPSGDYGYTFGSGTRLTVV.

The gene calls are TRBV15 and TRBJ2-1, with 10 nucleotides matching TRBD1. Germline lookup yields CDR1 LNHNV and CDR2 YYDKDF (reference sequence). V was pared by 3 bases and J by 7 bases, with 9 bases of the junction left unmatched. The CDR3 loop spans 16 amino acids. CDR3 nucleotides: TGTGCCACCAGCAGCTCCGGGACAGGGGCGAGAAATGAGCAGTTCTTC. The encoded protein is CATSSSGTGARNEQFF.

About this clone itself: The sample contains more than one DNA sequence encoding this CDR3. CDR3 loop: CASSFGGDQPQHF. CDR3 DNA: TGTGCCAGCAGCTTCGGGGGAGATCAGCCCCAGCATTTT. The chain recombines TRBV11-1 with TRBJ1-5; tentative D call: TRBD1 (5 bases). The V end was cut by 3 bases, the J end by 5 bases, with 8 bases between. The germline CDR1 and CDR2 sequences are SGHAT and FQDESV (reference sequence). This CDR3 has 13 residues.

V and J are TRBV6-4 and TRBJ2-7; 8 nucleotides align to TRBD2. Germline-derived CDR1 and CDR2 are MRHNA and SNTAGT. This CDR3 spans 13 amino acids. V lost 7 bases, J lost 2 bases, and 4 bases stayed unmatched. The CDR3 protein is CASTGGGAYEQYF. CDR3 DNA: TGTGCCAGCACCGGGGGGGGTGCCTACGAGCAGTACTTC.

The V and J genes are TRBV5-1 and TRBJ2-1; 7 bases agree with TRBD1. Germline CDR1 reads SGHRS; CDR2 reads YFSETQ. There are 15 residues in the CDR3. Trimming removed 4 bases from V and 4 bases from J; junction bases left unmatched: 8. DNA of the CDR3: TGCGCCAGCAGCCCAGCCGGGACAGAATACAATGAGCAGTTCTTC. Translated, it gives CASSPAGTEYNEQFF.

The rearrangement joins TRBV11-2 to TRBJ2-1; D is unresolved. Germline V gene sequence: CDR1 SGHAT, CDR2 FQNNGV. V lost 2 bases to trimming and J lost 2 bases, with 10 bases between them. This CDR3 comprises 15 residues. The CDR3 region has the DNA TGTGCCAGCAGCTTAATCGCCAGTACCTACAATGAGCAGTTCTTC. Translation: CASSLIASTYNEQFF.

This chain uses TRBV19 with TRBJ2-7; D is perhaps TRBD1 (5 bases). V was trimmed by 3 bases and J by 6 bases, leaving 12 bases between them. The length of the CDR3 is 13 residues. CDR1 and CDR2 from the germline V gene are LNHDA and SQIVND (reference sequence). The CDR3 region has the DNA TGTGCCAGTAGTATGGAAGGGGTTCGCGAGCAGTACTTC. It translates to CASSMEGVREQYF.

V is TRBV15 and J is TRBJ1-3; tentatively, D is TRBD1 (6 bases). The CDR3 is 15 residues long. Trimming pared 0 bases from V and 2 bases from J, leaving 8 bases between. Germline V CDR1 and CDR2: LNHNV, YYDKDF (reference sequence). As DNA, the CDR3 is TGTGCCACCAGCAGAGATTCAGGGGCTGGAAACACCATATATTTT. Its translation is CATSRDSGAGNTIYF.

This clone has just one count. CDR3 sequence: CPGRLGGEQSRANVLTF. DNA of the CDR3: TGTCCTGGGAGGCTTGGAGGCGAACAAAGTCGGGCCAACGTCCTGACTTTC. The J gene is TRBJ2-6, the V gene TRBV22-1; the DNA was not used to check the table's D call, TRBD2. TRBV22-1 is shown as a pseudogene. This CDR3 has 17 residues.

This clone occurred once. The J gene is TRBJ2-3, the V gene TRBV21-1; the DNA was not compared with TRBD1, the D call given in the table. TRBV21-1 has pseudogene status. The CDR3 runs 18 residues. The CDR3 DNA reads as TGTGCCAGCAGCAACTGGGTCCTTGGACACCCTCGGACCGATACGCAGTATTTT. Translating gives CASSNWVLGHPRTDTQYF.

The V call is TRBV5-4, the J call TRBJ2-7; TRBD1 agrees at 8 bases. Germline CDR1 reads SGHNT; CDR2 reads YYREEE (reference sequence). CDR3 size: 15 residues. Germline trimming cut 2 bases from V and 4 bases from J; bases unmatched to any gene: 8. The DNA for the CDR3 is TGTGCCAGCAGCTTTCACCTAGGACAGGGTTACGAGCAGTACTTC. This gives the protein CASSFHLGQGYEQYF. The full variable domain, rest sourced from reference TRBV5-4 and TRBJ2-7, is ETGVTQSPTHLIKTRGQQVTLRCSSQSGHNTVSWYQQALGQGPQFIFQYYREEENGRGNFPPRFSGLQFPNYSSELNVNALELDDSALYLCASSFHLGQGYEQYFGPGTRLTVT.

This chain uses TRBV28 with TRBJ1-2; 9 bases match TRBD1. The CDR3 consists of 16 residues. Germline V gene data show CDR1 as MDHEN and CDR2 as SYDVKM. The V segment lost 5 bases and the J segment 4 bases; nucleotides outside the gene matches: 11. This CDR3 reads CASSPSGTGKLYGYTF. The CDR3 coding sequence is TGTGCCAGCAGTCCATCCGGGACAGGGAAACTCTATGGCTACACCTTC.

This chain links TRBV11-2 with TRBJ2-1, with a tentative D call TRBD2 (5 bases). The V gene lost 2 bases and the J gene lost 15 bases, with 14 bases spanning the gap. The CDR3 extends over 12 amino acids. The germline V gene encodes CDR1 SGHAT and CDR2 FQNNGV. The CDR3 DNA sequence: TGTGCCAGCAGCTTATTTTTTAGCGACCCGTTCTTC. This translates into CASSLFFSDPFF.

The J gene is TRBJ2-1, the V gene TRBV11-2, with D possibly TRBD2 on 7 matching bases. V lost 5 bases and J 8 bases, leaving 25 bases between the germline ends. Per the germline V gene, CDR1 is SGHAT and CDR2 is FQNNGV. This CDR3 is 17 amino acids long. This CDR3 reads CASSPRRWGGLLHEQFF. The CDR3 nucleotides are TGTGCCAGCAGCCCGAGGCGATGGGGGGGCCTATTGCATGAGCAGTTCTTC.

The chain combines TRBV15 with TRBJ1-2; 10 nucleotides line up with TRBD1. Looked up from germline, CDR1 is LNHNV and CDR2 is YYDKDF (reference sequence). This CDR3 comprises 16 residues. V was clipped by 0 bases and J by 5 bases; unmatched bases: 6. DNA of the CDR3: TGTGCCACCAGCAGAGATCTACCGGACAGGGGGTATGGCTACACCTTC. Its protein product is CATSRDLPDRGYGYTF.

The V and J genes are TRBV6-1 and TRBJ2-5; TRBD2 matches 13 bases. The germline V gene encodes CDR1 MNHNS and CDR2 SASEGT. This CDR3 spans 16 amino acids. With 3 bases clipped from V and 5 bases from J, the junction kept 6 bases outside the gene matches. The CDR3 DNA sequence: TGTGCCAGCAGTGACGGGACTAGCGGGATTTCTGAGACCCAGTACTTC. Translated: CASSDGTSGISETQYF.

The chain carries TRBV5-1 and TRBJ1-1; D uncertain. The CDR3 spans 17 residues. V was cut by 0 bases and J by 0 bases, with 15 bases left in between. The germline V gene encodes CDR1 SGHRS and CDR2 YFSETQ. For the CDR3, the DNA is TGCGCCAGCAGCTTGGGCGAATCCCCTTTGATGAACACTGAAGCTTTCTTT. Translating it yields CASSLGESPLMNTEAFF.

The chain links TRBV19 to TRBJ2-3, with TRBD1 identical over 9 bases. CDR3 length equals 16 residues. The V gene end was trimmed by 3 bases and the J gene end by 3 bases; junction bases not matched to a gene: 7. The germline gives CDR1 LNHDA, CDR2 SQIVND (reference sequence). The DNA of the CDR3 is TGTGCCAGTAGTATGCCGGGACAGGGTTCTACAGATACGCAGTATTTT. It translates to CASSMPGQGSTDTQYF.

The CDR3 is CASRTGQGGPYEQYF. CDR3 DNA sequence: TGCGCCAGCAGGACCGGACAGGGGGGACCCTACGAGCAGTACTTC. V usage is TRBV5-1 and J usage is TRBJ2-7; 10 nucleotides match TRBD1. V was pared by 5 bases and J by 2 bases, with 7 bases of the junction left unmatched. The CDR3 is 15 amino acids. Germline V gene lookup returns CDR1 SGHRS and CDR2 YFSETQ.

V gene TRBV7-9 combines with J gene TRBJ2-7; TRBD2 matches at 7 bases. CDR3 length: 14 residues. The germline V gene encodes CDR1 SEHNR and CDR2 FQNEAQ (reference sequence). Losses at the gene ends were 4 bases for V and 2 bases for J; bases not matched to a gene: 5. The chain's CDR3 is CASSSPAGTYEQYF. The CDR3 DNA follows: TGTGCCAGCAGCTCACCAGCGGGAACCTACGAGCAGTACTTC.

This chain joins TRBV10-3 and TRBJ2-1, with TRBD2 identical over 16 bases. The CDR3 extends over 17 amino acids. Germline V gives CDR1 ENHRY, CDR2 SYGVKD. V was pared by 10 bases and J by 0 bases, with 6 bases of the junction left unmatched. The CDR3 nucleotides read TGTGCCACCAAGGGACTAGCGGGAGGGATCTCCTACAATGAGCAGTTCTTC. It yields the protein CATKGLAGGISYNEQFF.

V gene TRBV5-1 combines with J gene TRBJ2-3; 8 positions match TRBD1. The germline gives CDR1 SGHRS, CDR2 YFSETQ. This CDR3 region has 12 residues. Trimming took 5 bases from V and 10 from J; bases not matched to a gene: 6. The CDR3 nucleotides read TGCGCCAGCAGTACAGGGGGGACCTCGCAGTATTTT. It encodes CASSTGGTSQYF.

This rearrangement joins TRBV29-1 to TRBJ2-2; TRBD1 aligns across 8 bases. This CDR3 contains 18 residues. The V gene's germline CDR1 is SQVTM and CDR2 ANQGSEA. Losses at the gene ends were 6 bases for V and 2 bases for J; bases not matched to a gene: 17. This CDR3 reads CSVLAGTGLERNTGELFF. The CDR3 nucleotides are TGCAGCGTACTGGCCGGGACAGGACTCGAGAGAAACACCGGGGAGCTGTTTTTT.

The V gene is TRBV4-1, the J gene TRBJ2-2, with D perhaps being TRBD1 or TRBD2 (5 bases each). Germline V gene data show CDR1 as MGHRA and CDR2 as YSYEKL. This CDR3 region has 16 residues. V shed 0 bases and J shed 3 bases, with 11 bases lying between them. CDR3 residues: CASSQDKGPYTGELFF. CDR3 nucleotide sequence: TGCGCCAGCAGCCAAGATAAGGGACCGTACACCGGGGAGCTGTTTTTT.